The 7 T cell receptor beta chains listed next were all sequenced from one sample in a study of blood T cell repertoires in COVID-19. Generated by immunoSEQ multiplex PCR, the TCRdb table keeps only in-frame clones and is missing some. The table has some 220,000 clones, 80% seen once. The sequencing sample was made of peripheral blood. Receptor source: a human donor in a cohort sampled during active COVID-19.

The J gene is TRBJ1-4, the V gene TRBV5-1; D unclear. The CDR3 length is 17 residues. Germline V gene data show CDR1 as SGHRS and CDR2 as YFSETQ. Deletions cut 0 bases from V and 5 bases from J, with 17 bases between. CDR3 bases: TGCGCCAGCAGCTTGGCTGTGTTTGGCAGATCCAATGAAAAACTGTTTTTT. Translation gives CASSLAVFGRSNEKLFF. Variable domain in full (rest from reference TRBV5-1 and TRBJ1-4): KAGVTQTPRYLIKTRGQQVTLSCSPISGHRSVSWYQQTPGQGLQFLFEYFSETQRNKGNFPGRFSGRQFSNSRSEMNVSTLELGDSALYLCASSLAVFGRSNEKLFFGSGTQLSVL.

The chain couples TRBV5-4 to TRBJ2-5, with D maybe TRBD2 (5 bases). V was cut by 4 bases and J by 1 base, with 14 bases left in between. The germline V gene has CDR1 SGHNT and CDR2 YYREEE (reference sequence). CDR3 length equals 15 residues. CDR3 in amino acids: CASSPYGIVQETQYF. CDR3 nucleotides: TGTGCCAGCAGCCCTTACGGGATAGTCCAAGAGACCCAGTACTTC.

This chain connects TRBV3-1 (or the pseudogene TRBV3-2) to TRBJ2-7; maybe TRBD1 (5 bases). This CDR3 is built from 14 residues. Trimming shortened V by 6 bases and J by 7 bases, and 19 bases separated the two germline ends. Germline values: CDR1 LGHDT, CDR2 YNNKEL (reference sequence). The CDR3 DNA reads TGTGCCAGCAGTCAGAGACTCGCCTCAGGGGAGCAGTACTTC. This translates into CASSQRLASGEQYF.

The chain couples TRBV18 to TRBJ1-1; D gene unclear. Trimming cost V 2 bases and J 0 bases, with 7 bases left between them. The CDR3 has 14 amino acids. CDR1 and CDR2 from the germline V gene are KGHSH and LQKENI. The CDR3 protein is CASSPSYLNTEAFF. As DNA, the CDR3 is TGTGCCAGCTCACCATCCTACTTGAACACTGAAGCTTTCTTT.

The chain carries TRBV9 and TRBJ1-6, with D perhaps matching TRBD1 (5 bases). V was trimmed by 0 bases and J by 7 bases, leaving 20 bases between them. This CDR3 spans 18 amino acids. The germline V gene encodes CDR1 SGDLS and CDR2 YYNGEE. The CDR3 coding sequence is TGTGCCAGCAGCGTAGATCTTGGTGGGGGAGGGTCGAATTCACCCCTCCACTTT. As protein: CASSVDLGGGGSNSPLHF.

The chain recombines TRBV5-4 with TRBJ2-2, with 11 bases that match TRBD1. The junction had 7 bases not matched to a gene; V was cut back by 4 bases and J by 2 bases. CDR1 is SGHNT, CDR2 YYREEE, per germline (reference sequence). The CDR3 contains 17 residues. In DNA form, the CDR3 reads TGTGCCAGCAGCGATCCGGGACAGGGGGTTAACACCGGGGAGCTGTTTTTT. This encodes CASSDPGQGVNTGELFF.

The CDR3 spells CASSQGQGAYEQYF. CDR3 nucleotides: TGTGCCAGCTCACAGGGACAGGGGGCCTACGAGCAGTACTTC. The genes are TRBV18 and TRBJ2-7; 11 bases align to TRBD1. There are 14 residues in the CDR3. V lost 4 bases and J lost 2; bases outside the gene matches: 1. Germline V gives CDR1 KGHSH, CDR2 LQKENI.